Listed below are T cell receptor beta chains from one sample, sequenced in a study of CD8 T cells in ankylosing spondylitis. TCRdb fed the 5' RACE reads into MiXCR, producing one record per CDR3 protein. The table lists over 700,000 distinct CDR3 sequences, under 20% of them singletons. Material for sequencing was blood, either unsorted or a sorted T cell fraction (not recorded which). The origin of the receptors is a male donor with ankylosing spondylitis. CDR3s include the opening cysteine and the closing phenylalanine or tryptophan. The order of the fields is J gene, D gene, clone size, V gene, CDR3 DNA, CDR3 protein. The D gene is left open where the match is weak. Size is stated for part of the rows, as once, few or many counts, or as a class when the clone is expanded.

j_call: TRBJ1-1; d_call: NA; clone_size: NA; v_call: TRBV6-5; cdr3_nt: TGTGCCAGCAGTTACTCTCCAGGAGCCTTTGAAGCTTTCTTT; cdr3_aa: CASSYSPGAFEAFF
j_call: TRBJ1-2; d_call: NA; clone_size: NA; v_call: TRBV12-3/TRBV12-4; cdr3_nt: TGTGCCAGCAGCAAAAAGGGCTCGACGGCAGTGGGGTCAATCTATGGCTACACCTTC; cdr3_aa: CASSKKGSTAVGSIYGYTF
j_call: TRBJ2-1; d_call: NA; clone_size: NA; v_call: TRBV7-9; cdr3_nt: TGTGCCAGCAGCTTACTCGGGGGTGTTTGGAATGAGCAGTTCTTC; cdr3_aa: CASSLLGGVWNEQFF
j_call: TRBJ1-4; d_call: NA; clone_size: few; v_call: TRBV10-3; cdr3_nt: TGTGCCATCAGCGCCTCTCCTGCTGAGAAACTGTTTTTT; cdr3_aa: CAISASPAEKLFF
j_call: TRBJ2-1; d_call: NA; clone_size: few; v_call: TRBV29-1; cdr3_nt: TGCAGCGTTTTACAGGGCTCCTACAATGAGCAGTTCTTC; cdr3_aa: CSVLQGSYNEQFF
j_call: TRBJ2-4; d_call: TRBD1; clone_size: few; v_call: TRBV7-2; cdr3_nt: TGTGCCAGCAGCGACGGGACAGGGGACATTCAGTACTTC; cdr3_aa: CASSDGTGDIQYF
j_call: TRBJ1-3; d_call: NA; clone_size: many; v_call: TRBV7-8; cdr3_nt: TGTGCCAGCAGCTCCATGGGAGTGAGGATCTCTGGAAACACCATATATTTT; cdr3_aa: CASSSMGVRISGNTIYF
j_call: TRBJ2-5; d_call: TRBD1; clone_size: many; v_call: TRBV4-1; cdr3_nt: TGCGCCAGCAGCCAGACCCGGGACAGCAAAGAGACCCAGTACTTC; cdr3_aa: CASSQTRDSKETQYF
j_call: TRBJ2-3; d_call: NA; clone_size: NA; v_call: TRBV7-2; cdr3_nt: TGTGCCAGCAGCCCGGGACCCATCAGCACAGATACGCAGTATTTT; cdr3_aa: CASSPGPISTDTQYF
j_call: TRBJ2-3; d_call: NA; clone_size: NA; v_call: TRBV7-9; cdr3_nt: TGTGCCAGCAGCTTAGCCCCACTAGCCCTCACAGATACGCAGTATTTT; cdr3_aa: CASSLAPLALTDTQYF
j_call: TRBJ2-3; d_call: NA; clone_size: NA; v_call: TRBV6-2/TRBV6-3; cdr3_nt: TGTGCCAGCAGCCCTTTGAGACAAATCACAGATACGCAGTATTTT; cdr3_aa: CASSPLRQITDTQYF
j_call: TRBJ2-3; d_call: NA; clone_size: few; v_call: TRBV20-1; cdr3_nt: TGCAGTGCTAGGACAGGTCGCACAGATACGCAGTATTTT; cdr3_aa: CSARTGRTDTQYF
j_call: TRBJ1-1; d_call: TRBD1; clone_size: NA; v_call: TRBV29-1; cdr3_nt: TGCAGCGTCCAGACAGGGGTCACTGAAGCTTTCTTT; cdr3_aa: CSVQTGVTEAFF
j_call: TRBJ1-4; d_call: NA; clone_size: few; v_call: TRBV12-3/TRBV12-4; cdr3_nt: TGTGCCAGCAGGAAGACCCTTAATAATGAAAAACTGTTTTTT; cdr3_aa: CASRKTLNNEKLFF
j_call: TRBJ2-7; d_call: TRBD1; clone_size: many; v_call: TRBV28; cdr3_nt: TGTGCCAACCCACTGGGACAGGGGGAGGGTGAGCAGTACTTC; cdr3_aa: CANPLGQGEGEQYF
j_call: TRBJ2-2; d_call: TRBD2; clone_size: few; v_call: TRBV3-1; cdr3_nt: TGTGCCAGCAGCCAAGTCTATAGCGGGAGGCCGCTATCGAACACCGGGGAGCTGTTTTTT; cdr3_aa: CASSQVYSGRPLSNTGELFF
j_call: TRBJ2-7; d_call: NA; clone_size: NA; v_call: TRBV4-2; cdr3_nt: TGTGCCAGCAGCCGGTCCTGGGACGGGTCCTACGAGCAGTACTTC; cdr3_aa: CASSRSWDGSYEQYF
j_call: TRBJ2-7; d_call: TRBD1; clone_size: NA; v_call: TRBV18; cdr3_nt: TGTGCCAGCTCACCCGAGGACAGGGTTTACGAGCAGTACTTC; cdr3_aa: CASSPEDRVYEQYF
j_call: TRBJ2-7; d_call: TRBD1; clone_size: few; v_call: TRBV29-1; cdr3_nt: TGCAGCGTTGAAGTCGGGGCAGGGGGCGGCGAGCAGTACTTC; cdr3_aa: CSVEVGAGGGEQYF
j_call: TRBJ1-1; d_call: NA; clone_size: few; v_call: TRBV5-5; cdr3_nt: TGTGCCAGCAGTTCTATGGGGGACACTGAAGCTTTCTTT; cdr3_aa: CASSSMGDTEAFF
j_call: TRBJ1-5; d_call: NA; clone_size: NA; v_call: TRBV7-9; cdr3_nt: TGTGCCAGCACTGGCGGGGTACATCAGCCCCAGCATTTT; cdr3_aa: CASTGGVHQPQHF
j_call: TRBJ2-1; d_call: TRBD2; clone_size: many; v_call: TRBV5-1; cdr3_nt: TGCGCCAGCAGCTTGGGGCCTAGCGGGGCCTACAATGAGCAGTTCTTC; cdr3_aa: CASSLGPSGAYNEQFF
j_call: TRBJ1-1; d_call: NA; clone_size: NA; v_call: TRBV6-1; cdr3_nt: TGTGCCAGCAGTGAACAGGGGAAGCTGAACACTGAAGCTTTCTTT; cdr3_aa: CASSEQGKLNTEAFF
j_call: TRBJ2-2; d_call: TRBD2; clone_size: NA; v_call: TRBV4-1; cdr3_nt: TGCGCCAGCAGCCAAGATCTAAGCGGGGGGGCCCTCGGGGAGCTGTTTTTT; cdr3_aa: CASSQDLSGGALGELFF
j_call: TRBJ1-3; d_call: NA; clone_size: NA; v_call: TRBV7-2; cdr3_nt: TGTGCCAGCACCCGCCCATGGGGAAACACCATATATTTT; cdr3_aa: CASTRPWGNTIYF
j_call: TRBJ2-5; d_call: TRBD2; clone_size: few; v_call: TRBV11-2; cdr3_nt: TGTGCCAGCAGCTTAGAGGCGGGAGTTGCAGAGACCCAGTACTTC; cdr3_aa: CASSLEAGVAETQYF
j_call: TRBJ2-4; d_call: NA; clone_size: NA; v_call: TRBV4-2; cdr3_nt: TGTGCCAGCAGCCAAGATTGGTCTAACATTCAGTACTTC; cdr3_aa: CASSQDWSNIQYF
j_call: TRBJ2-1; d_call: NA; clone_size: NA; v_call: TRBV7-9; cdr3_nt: TGTGCCAGCAGCCAATTAAGGGAAAATGAGCAGTTCTTC; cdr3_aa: CASSQLRENEQFF
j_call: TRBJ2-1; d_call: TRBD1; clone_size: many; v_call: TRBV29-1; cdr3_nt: TGCAGCGTTGGACAGGGTCCCTCCTCCTACAATGAGCAGTTCTTC; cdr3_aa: CSVGQGPSSYNEQFF
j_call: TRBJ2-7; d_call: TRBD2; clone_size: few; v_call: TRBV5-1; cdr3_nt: TGCGCCAGCAGCTCTTCTAGCGGGGGGGCCGGTTTCTACGAGCAGTACTTC; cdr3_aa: CASSSSSGGAGFYEQYF
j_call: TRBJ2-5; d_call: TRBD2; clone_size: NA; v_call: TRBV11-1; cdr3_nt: TGTGCCAGCAGCCCTCGGACTAGCGGGCTAGAGACCCAGTACTTC; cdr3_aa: CASSPRTSGLETQYF
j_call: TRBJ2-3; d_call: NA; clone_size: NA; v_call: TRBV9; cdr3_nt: TGTGCCAGCAGCCTTGACATCGGGTTCACAGATACGCAGTATTTT; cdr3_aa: CASSLDIGFTDTQYF
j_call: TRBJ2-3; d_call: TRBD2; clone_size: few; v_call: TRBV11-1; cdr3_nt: TGTGCCAGCAGCTTACCTTTGGGTAGCGGGACTGACACAGATACGCAGTATTTT; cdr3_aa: CASSLPLGSGTDTDTQYF
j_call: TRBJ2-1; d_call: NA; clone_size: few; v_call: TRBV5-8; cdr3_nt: TGTGCCAGCACCGGGCTCGAGGGGCCGATCTACAATGAGCAGTTCTTC; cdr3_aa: CASTGLEGPIYNEQFF
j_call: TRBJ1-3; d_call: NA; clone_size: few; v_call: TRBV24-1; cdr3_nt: TGTGCCACCAGTGACGCAGGGTCTGGAAACACCATATATTTT; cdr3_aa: CATSDAGSGNTIYF
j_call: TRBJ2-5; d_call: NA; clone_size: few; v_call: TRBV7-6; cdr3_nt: TGTGCCAGCAGCTTAGACCTGGGCGGGACCCAGTACTTC; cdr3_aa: CASSLDLGGTQYF
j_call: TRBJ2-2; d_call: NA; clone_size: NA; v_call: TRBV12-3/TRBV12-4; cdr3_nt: TGTGCCAGCAGTACGACCGAATTCACCGGGGAGCTGTTTTTT; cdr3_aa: CASSTTEFTGELFF
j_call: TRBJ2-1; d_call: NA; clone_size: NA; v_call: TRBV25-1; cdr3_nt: TGTGCCAGCAGACGAAAGTTAGGGGCCTACAATGAGCAGTTCTTC; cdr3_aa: CASRRKLGAYNEQFF
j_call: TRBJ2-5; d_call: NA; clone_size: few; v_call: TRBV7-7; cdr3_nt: TGTGCCAGCAGCTTAGTTGGGGTGACCCAGTACTTC; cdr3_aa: CASSLVGVTQYF
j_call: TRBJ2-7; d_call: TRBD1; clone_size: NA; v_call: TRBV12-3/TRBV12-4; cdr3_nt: TGTGCCAGCAGTGACGGACAGGGCCTCTACGAGCAGTACTTC; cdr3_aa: CASSDGQGLYEQYF
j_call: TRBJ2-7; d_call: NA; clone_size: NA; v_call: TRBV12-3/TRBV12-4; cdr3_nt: TGTGCCAGCCGGGGAATTAACTACGAGCAGTACTTC; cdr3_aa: CASRGINYEQYF
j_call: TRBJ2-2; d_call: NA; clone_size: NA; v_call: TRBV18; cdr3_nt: TGTGCCAGCTCACCTCTTTGGTCCGGGGAGCTGTTTTTT; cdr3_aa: CASSPLWSGELFF
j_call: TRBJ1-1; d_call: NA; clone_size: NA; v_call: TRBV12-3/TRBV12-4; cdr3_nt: TGTGCCAGCAGTTTAGGTGGGTGGGGTATTAACACTGAAGCTTTCTTT; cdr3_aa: CASSLGGWGINTEAFF
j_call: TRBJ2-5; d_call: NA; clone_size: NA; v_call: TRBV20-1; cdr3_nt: TGCAGTGCTAGAGATATAAGGGGGGAGCAAGAGACCCAGTACTTC; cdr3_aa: CSARDIRGEQETQYF
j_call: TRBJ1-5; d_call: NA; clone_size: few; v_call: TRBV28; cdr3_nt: TGTGCCAGCAGTTTATTTAGGGGGTCGGATCAGCCCCAGCATTTT; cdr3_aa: CASSLFRGSDQPQHF
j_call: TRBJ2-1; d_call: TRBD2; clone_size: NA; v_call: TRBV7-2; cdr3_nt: TGTGCCAGCAGCCCAGGACTAGGTTCCCCCTCCTACAATGAGCAGTTCTTC; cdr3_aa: CASSPGLGSPSYNEQFF
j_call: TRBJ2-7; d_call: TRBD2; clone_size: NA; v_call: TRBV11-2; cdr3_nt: TGTGCCAGCAGCTTCACCTCCCCCGGGGGGTACGAGCAGTACTTC; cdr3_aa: CASSFTSPGGYEQYF
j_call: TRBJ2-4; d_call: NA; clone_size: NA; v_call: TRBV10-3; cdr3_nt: TGTGCCATCAGTGAGGCAGGGGAGAACATTCAGTACTTC; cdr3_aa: CAISEAGENIQYF
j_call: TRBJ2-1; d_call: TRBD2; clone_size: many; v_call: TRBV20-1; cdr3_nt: TGCAGTGCTAGTTTGGCGGGAGGGAATGAGCAGTTCTTC; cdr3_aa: CSASLAGGNEQFF
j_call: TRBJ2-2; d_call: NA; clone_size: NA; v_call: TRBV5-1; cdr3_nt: TGCGCCAGCAGCTTGCACAGGGCGGACACCGGGGAGCTGTTTTTT; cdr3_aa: CASSLHRADTGELFF
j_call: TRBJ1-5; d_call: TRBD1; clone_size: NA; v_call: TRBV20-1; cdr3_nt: TGCAGTGCTAGCAACAGGGGGAAAGGCAATCAGCCCCAGCATTTT; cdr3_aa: CSASNRGKGNQPQHF
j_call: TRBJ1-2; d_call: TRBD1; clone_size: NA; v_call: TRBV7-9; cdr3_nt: TGTGCCAGCAGCTTATCCGGACAGGAGCTCGCCTATGGCTACACCTTC; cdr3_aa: CASSLSGQELAYGYTF
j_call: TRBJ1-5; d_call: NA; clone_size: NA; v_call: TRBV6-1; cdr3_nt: TGTGCCAGCAGTGAAGGCTGGGGTCAGCCCCAGCATTTT; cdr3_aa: CASSEGWGQPQHF
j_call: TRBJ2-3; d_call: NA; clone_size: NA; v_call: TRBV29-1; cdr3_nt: TGCAGCGTTCGGTTCCCCACAGATACGCAGTATTTT; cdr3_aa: CSVRFPTDTQYF
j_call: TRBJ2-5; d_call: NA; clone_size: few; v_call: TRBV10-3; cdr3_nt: TGTGCCATCAGTGGCGGGATGGATAGCTCGAGGGAGACCCAGTACTTC; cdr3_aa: CAISGGMDSSRETQYF
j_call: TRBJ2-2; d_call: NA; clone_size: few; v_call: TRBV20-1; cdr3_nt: TGCAGTGCCATAAACAGGAAAACTGGCACCGGGGAGCTGTTTTTT; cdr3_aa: CSAINRKTGTGELFF
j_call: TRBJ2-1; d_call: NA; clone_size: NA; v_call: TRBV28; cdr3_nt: TGTGCCAGCAGTCCAGCCCTTATAGGAGAGCAGTTCTTC; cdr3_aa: CASSPALIGEQFF